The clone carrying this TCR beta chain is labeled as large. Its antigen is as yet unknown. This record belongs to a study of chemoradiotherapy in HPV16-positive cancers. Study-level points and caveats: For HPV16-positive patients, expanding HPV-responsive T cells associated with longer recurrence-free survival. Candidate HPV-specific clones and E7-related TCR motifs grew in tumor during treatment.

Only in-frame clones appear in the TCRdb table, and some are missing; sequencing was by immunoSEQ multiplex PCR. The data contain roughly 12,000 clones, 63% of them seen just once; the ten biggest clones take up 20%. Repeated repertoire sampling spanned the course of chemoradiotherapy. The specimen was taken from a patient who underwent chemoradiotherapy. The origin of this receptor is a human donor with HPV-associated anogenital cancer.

The CDR3: CASSQERGEPLHF. The DNA of the CDR3 is TGTGCCAGCAGCCAAGAAAGGGGTGAGCCCCTCCACTTT. The chain links TRBV4-2 to TRBJ1-6; the D gene is possibly TRBD1 (5 bases). Germline CDR1 and CDR2: LGHNA and YNFKEQ. V was shortened by 0 bases and J by 13 bases, with 10 bases between the two germline ends. This CDR3 spans 13 amino acids.